This T cell receptor (beta chain) was identified in a study of OX40 agonist ivuxolimab in advanced cancers. Study at large: Head and neck, renal cell, melanoma or hepatocellular carcinoma were the cancers that dose-escalation patients had. Prior anti-PD-1, anti-PD-L1 or anti-CTLA-4 therapy was allowed; about 39% had some.

Any history of autoimmune disease or systemic immunosuppression disqualified patients. At cycle 4 day 1, cycle 7 day 1, and baseline, blood was sampled. Germline trimming cut 4 bases from V and 0 bases from J; bases unmatched to any gene: 7. This CDR3 is built from 15 residues. Germline V CDR1 and CDR2: SGHDT, YYEEEE. Assay used: immunoSEQ multiplex PCR; TCRdb lists only in-frame clones, some missing. The sample has some 17,000 clones, approximately 77% seen once; the top ten hold 24%. The rearrangement links TRBV5-6 to TRBJ2-7, with 7 bases identical to TRBD1. This receptor was identified in an adult with an advanced solid tumor such as melanoma, head and neck, liver or kidney cancer. Source: CD4+ or CD8+ T cells sorted from blood, taken in a trial of the OX40 agonist ivuxolimab. The CDR3 nucleotides read TGTGCCAGCAGCGAGGACAGGACCCACTCCTACGAGCAGTACTTC. Translating it yields CASSEDRTHSYEQYF.